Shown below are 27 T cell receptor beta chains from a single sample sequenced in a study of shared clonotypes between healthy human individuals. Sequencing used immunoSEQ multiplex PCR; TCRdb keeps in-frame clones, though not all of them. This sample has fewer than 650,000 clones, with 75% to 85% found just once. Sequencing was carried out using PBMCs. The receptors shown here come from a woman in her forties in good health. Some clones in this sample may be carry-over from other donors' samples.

The CDR3 here is CASSQPNQPQHF. CDR3 sequence (DNA): TGTGCCAGCAGTCAACCGAATCAGCCCCAGCATTTT. The chain recombines TRBV6-5 with TRBJ1-5; D is undetermined. The CDR3 is made up of 12 amino acids. CDR1 is MNHEY and CDR2 is SVGAGI in the germline V gene. The V gene lost 5 bases and the J gene lost 4 bases, with 6 bases spanning the gap.

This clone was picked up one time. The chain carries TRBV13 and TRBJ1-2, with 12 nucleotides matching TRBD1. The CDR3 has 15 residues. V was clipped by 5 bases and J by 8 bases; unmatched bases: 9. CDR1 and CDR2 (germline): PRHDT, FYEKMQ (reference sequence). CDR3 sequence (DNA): TGTGCCAGCAGCCGAGGGACAGGGGGCGGAAGCGGCTACACCTTC. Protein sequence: CASSRGTGGGSGYTF.

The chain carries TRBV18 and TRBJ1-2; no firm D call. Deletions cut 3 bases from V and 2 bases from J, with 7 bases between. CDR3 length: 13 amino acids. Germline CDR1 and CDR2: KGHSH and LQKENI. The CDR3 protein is CASSPGLNYGYTF. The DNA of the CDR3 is TGTGCCAGCTCACCTGGATTAAACTATGGCTACACCTTC.

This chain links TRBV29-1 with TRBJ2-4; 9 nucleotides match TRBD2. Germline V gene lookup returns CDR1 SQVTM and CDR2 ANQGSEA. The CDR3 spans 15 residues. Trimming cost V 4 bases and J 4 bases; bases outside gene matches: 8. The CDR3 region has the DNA TGCAGCGTTGGAGTAACTAGCGGGTTAAAAAACATTCAGTACTTC. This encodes CSVGVTSGLKNIQYF.

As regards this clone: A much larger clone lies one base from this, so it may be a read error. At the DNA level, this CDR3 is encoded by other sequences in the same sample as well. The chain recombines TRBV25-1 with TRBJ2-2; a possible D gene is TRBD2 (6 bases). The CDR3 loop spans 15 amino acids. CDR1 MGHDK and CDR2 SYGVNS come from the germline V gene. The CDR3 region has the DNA TGTGCCAGCAGTGAATATCGGGGAGGCTCCGGGGAGCTGTTTTTC. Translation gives CASSEYRGGSGELFF.

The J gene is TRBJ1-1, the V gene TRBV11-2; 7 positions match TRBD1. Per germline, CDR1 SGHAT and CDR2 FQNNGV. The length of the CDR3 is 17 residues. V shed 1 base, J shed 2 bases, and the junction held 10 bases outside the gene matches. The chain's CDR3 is CASSLGLNRGLNTEAFF. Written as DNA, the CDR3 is TGTGCCAGCAGCTTAGGGCTAAACAGGGGTCTTAACACTGAAGCTTTCTTT.

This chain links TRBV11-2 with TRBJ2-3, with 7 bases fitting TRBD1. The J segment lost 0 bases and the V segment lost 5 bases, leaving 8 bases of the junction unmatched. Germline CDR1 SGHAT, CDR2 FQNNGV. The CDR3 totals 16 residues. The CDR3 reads CASSPSRGRSTDTQYF. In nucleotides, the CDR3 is TGTGCCAGCAGCCCCAGTAGGGGGCGCAGCACAGATACGCAGTATTTT.

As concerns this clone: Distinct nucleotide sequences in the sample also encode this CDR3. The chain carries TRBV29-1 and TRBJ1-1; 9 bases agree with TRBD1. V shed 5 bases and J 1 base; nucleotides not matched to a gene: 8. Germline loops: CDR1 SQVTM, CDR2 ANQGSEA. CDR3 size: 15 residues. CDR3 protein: CSVSYRGRWNTEAFF. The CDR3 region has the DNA TGCAGCGTTTCGTACAGGGGGCGGTGGAACACTGAAGCTTTCTTT. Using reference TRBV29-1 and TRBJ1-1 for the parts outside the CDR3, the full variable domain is SAVISQKPSRDICQRGTSLTIQCQVDSQVTMMFWYRQQPGQSLTLIATANQGSEATYESGFVIDKFPISRPNLTFSTLTVSNMSPEDSSIYLCSVSYRGRWNTEAFFGQGTRLTVV.

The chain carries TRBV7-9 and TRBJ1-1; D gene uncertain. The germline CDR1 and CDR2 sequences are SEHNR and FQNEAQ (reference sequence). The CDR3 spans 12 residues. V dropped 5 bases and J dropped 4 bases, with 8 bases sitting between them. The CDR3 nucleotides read TGTGCCAGCAGCAACAGTGGCACTGAAGCTTTCTTT. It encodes CASSNSGTEAFF.

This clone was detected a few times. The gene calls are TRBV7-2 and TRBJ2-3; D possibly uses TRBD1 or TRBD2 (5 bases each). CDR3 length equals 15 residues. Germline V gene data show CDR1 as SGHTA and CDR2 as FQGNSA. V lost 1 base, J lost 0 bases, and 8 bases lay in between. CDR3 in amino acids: CASSLEGRSTDTQYF. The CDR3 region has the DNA TGTGCCAGCAGCTTAGAGGGACGTAGCACAGATACGCAGTATTTT.

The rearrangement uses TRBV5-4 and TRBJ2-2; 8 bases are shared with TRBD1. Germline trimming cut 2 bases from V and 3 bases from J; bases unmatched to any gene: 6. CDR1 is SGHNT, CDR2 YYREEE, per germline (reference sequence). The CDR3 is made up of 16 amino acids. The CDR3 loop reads CASSFPSRGHTGELFF. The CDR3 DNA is TGTGCCAGCAGCTTTCCTAGCAGGGGGCACACCGGGGAGCTGTTTTTT.

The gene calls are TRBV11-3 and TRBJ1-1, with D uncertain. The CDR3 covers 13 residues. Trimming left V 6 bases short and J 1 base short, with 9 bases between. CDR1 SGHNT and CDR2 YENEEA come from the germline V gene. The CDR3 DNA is TGTGCCAGCAGTCTAGACGGGAACACTGAAGCTTTCTTT. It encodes CASSLDGNTEAFF.

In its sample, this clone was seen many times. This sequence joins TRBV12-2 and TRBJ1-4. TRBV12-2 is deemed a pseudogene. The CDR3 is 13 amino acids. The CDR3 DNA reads TGTGCAAGTCGCTTAGCCGGGGCTCAAAAACTGTTTTTT. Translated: CASRLAGAQKLFF.

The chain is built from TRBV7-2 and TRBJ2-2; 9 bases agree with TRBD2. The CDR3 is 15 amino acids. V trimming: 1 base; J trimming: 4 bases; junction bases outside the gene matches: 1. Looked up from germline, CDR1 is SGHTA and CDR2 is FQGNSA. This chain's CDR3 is CASSLELAGTGELFF. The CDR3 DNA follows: TGTGCCAGCAGCTTAGAACTAGCGGGCACCGGGGAGCTGTTTTTT.

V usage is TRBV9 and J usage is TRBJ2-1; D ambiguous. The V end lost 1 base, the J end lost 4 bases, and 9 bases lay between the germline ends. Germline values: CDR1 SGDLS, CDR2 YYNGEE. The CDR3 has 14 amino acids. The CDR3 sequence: CASSVSGRYNEQFF. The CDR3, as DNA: TGTGCCAGCAGCGTATCCGGACGGTACAATGAGCAGTTCTTC.

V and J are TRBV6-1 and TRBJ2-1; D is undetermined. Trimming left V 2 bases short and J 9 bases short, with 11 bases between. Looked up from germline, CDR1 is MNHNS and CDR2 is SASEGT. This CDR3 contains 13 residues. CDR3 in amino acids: CASSEQEFGEQFF. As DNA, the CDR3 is TGTGCCAGCAGTGAACAGGAGTTCGGTGAGCAGTTCTTC.

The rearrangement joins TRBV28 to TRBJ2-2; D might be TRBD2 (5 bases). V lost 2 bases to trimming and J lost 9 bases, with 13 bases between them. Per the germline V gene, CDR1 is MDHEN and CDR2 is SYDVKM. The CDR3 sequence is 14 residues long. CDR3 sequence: CASSLASLGRELFF. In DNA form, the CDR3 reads TGTGCCAGCAGTTTAGCTAGCCTCGGCCGGGAGCTGTTTTTT.

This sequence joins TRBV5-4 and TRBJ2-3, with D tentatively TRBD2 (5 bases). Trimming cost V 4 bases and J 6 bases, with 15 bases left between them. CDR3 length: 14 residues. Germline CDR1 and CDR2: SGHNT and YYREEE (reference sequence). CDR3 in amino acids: CASSPRTGEDTQYF. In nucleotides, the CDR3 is TGTGCCAGCAGCCCTCGGACCGGGGAGGATACGCAGTATTTT.

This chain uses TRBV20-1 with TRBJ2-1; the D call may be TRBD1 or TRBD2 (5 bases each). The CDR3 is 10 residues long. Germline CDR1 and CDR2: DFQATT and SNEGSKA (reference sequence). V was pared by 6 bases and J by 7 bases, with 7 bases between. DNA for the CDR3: TGCAGTGCGTGGGGGAATGAGCAGTTCTTC. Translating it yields CSAWGNEQFF.

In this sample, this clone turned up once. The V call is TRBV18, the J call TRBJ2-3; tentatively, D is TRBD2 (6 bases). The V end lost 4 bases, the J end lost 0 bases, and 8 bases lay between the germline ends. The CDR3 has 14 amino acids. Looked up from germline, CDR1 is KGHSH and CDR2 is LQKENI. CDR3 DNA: TGTGCCAGCTCACTAGGGACTAGCACAGATACGCAGTATTTT. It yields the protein CASSLGTSTDTQYF.

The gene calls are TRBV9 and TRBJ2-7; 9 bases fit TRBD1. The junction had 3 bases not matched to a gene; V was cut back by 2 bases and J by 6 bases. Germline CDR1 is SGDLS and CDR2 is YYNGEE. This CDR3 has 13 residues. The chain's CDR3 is CASSVGQGLEQYF. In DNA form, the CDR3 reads TGTGCCAGCAGCGTCGGACAGGGGCTCGAGCAGTACTTC.

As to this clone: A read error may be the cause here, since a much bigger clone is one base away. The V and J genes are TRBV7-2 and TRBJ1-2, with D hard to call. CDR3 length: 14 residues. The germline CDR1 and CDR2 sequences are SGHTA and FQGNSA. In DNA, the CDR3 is TGTGCCGGCAGCCGGAGAGGACGGGACTATGGCTACACCTTC. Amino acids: CAGSRRGRDYGYTF.

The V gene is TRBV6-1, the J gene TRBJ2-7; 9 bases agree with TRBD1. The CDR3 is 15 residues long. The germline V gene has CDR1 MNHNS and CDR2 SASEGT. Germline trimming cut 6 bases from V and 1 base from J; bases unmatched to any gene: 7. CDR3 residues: CASRIGTGLSYEQYF. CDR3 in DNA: TGTGCCAGCAGGATCGGGACAGGGCTTTCCTACGAGCAGTACTTC.

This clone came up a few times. The CDR3 region is CASSPALGADYSYEQYF. In nucleotides, the CDR3 is TGTGCCAGCAGCCCGGCGTTGGGAGCCGACTACTCCTACGAGCAGTACTTC. The chain couples TRBV4-2 to TRBJ2-7; perhaps TRBD2 as D (5 bases). This CDR3 has 17 amino acids. V lost 4 bases, J lost 0 bases, and 19 bases lay in between. The germline V gene encodes CDR1 LGHNA and CDR2 YNFKEQ.

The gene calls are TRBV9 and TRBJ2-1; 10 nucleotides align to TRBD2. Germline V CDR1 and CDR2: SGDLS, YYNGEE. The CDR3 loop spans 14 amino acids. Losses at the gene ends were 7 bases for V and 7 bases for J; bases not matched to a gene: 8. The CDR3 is CASGSGRAGNEQFF. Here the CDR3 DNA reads TGTGCCAGCGGAAGCGGGAGGGCCGGGAATGAGCAGTTCTTC.

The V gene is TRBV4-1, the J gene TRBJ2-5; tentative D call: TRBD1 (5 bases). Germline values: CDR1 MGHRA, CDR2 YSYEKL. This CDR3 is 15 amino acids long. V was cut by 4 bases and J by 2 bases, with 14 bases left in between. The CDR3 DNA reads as TGCGCCAGCAGCCCTGGGCACAAGGGGCAAGAGACCCAGTACTTC. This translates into CASSPGHKGQETQYF.

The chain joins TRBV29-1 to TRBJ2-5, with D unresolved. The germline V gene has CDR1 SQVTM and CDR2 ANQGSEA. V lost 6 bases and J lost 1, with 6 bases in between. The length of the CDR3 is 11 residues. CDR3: CSVTSQETQYF. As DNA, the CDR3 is TGCAGCGTCACCAGCCAAGAGACCCAGTACTTC.